This T cell receptor (beta chain) was sequenced during a study of T cell responses to AZD1222 COVID-19 vaccine. Findings and caveats of the study: Donors, mostly white British, included more females; clonal diversity was possibly underestimated. The number of AZD1222 recipients seropositive at baseline was only 5 to 7. Unmutated variant regions are reportedly targeted by nearly half of spike-specific TCRs.

TCRdb keeps only in-frame clones here, not all; method: immunoSEQ multiplex PCR. The sample consists of around 70,000 clones, 70% to 90% of them appearing once. The V end lost 0 bases, the J end lost 4 bases, and 9 bases lay between the germline ends. Germline CDR1 is MNHNS and CDR2 is SASEGT. The CDR3 extends over 14 amino acids. The count of this clone is one. Antigen unknown. Second doses at about 4 or about 12 weeks were pooled. The V gene is TRBV6-1, the J gene TRBJ2-5; weak D call: TRBD2 (6 bases). The sequence was obtained from an adult who received the AZD1222 COVID-19 vaccine. The sample in question was peripheral blood, obtained 28 days after the second AZD1222 dose. Here the CDR3 DNA reads TGTGCCAGCAGTGAAGCACTAGCTTCAGAGACCCAGTACTTC. It encodes CASSEALASETQYF.